This TCR beta chain was captured by sequencing in a study of shared clonotypes between healthy human individuals. General observations from the study: The study found lower generation probabilities in non-shared clonotypes than in those shared by all four donors.

Germline-derived CDR1 and CDR2 are MDHEN and SYDVKM. The V end lost 4 bases, the J end lost 6 bases, and 20 bases lay between the germline ends. This CDR3 has 16 amino acids. Of note for this clone: The antigen remains undetermined.

Replicate sorted-subset PCRs were loaded with roughly 190 ng DNA, 30,000 or so T cell genomes. Study processing details: Because ImmunoSEQ provided only junction sequences with no quality scores, the filtering differed. TCRdb keeps only in-frame clones here, not all; method: immunoSEQ multiplex PCR. From that table come the V and J calls and clone size; the DNA was used to work out D and trimming. The sample lists hundreds of thousands of clones; over 65% were seen once. The sequence derives from a woman aged 30 to 39 in good health. The rearrangement links TRBV28 to TRBJ2-3; possibly TRBD1 or TRBD2 for D (5 bases each). The sample consisted of memory CD4+ T cells sorted from blood. Subset given: CD45RA-negative fraction. The CDR3 here is CASSSPRDPVGDTQYF. In DNA, the CDR3 is TGTGCCAGCAGTTCCCCCCGGGACCCCGTCGGGGATACGCAGTATTTT. The whole variable domain, remainder taken from reference TRBV28 and TRBJ2-3, is DVKVTQSSRYLVKRTGEKVFLECVQDMDHENMFWYRQDPGLGLRLIYFSYDVKMKEKGDIPEGYSVSREKKERFSLILESASTNQTSMYLCASSSPRDPVGDTQYFGPGTRLTVL.